This TCR beta chain was identified during a study of control samples from healthy donors and cancer patients. Sequenced by immunoSEQ multiplex PCR; TCRdb stores in-frame clones only, minus some. In all, the sample yields approximately 190,000 clones. The source material was blood. This TCR was recovered from a woman under 40 in good health.

The CDR3 spells CASRHQAKNIQYF. CDR3 DNA: TGTGCCAGCAGACACCAAGCCAAAAACATTCAGTACTTC. The chain couples TRBV2 to TRBJ2-4; D unresolved. The ends were cut back, 6 bases at V and 0 bases at J, with 6 bases in the middle. Germline V gene lookup returns CDR1 SNHLY and CDR2 FYNNEI. The CDR3 loop spans 13 amino acids.